The 10 T cell receptor beta chains reported below all come from one sample, sequenced in a study of human T cells and chemical hapten exposure. TCRdb recomputed calls from the RACE reads with MiXCR, one row per CDR3 protein. The table has roughly 90,000 distinct CDR3 sequences, around 9.9% seen once. Regarding time point: patch test 3, about 24 weeks after DPC sensitization. The treatment here: therapeutic diphenylcyclopropenone sensitization with weekly scalp DPC. The sample here was whole blood, taken in connection with sensitization to the hapten diphenylcyclopropenone (DPC). Source of these receptors: a woman aged 30 to 39 with alopecia areata. Some clones in this sample may be carry-over from other donors' samples.

Details on this clonotype: A junction end diverges from the germline sequence, so it may reflect a read error. The chain employs TRBV29-1 and TRBJ1-1, with D unclear. The V gene's germline CDR1 is SQVTM and CDR2 ANQGSEA. The CDR3 extends over 13 amino acids. The CDR3 DNA sequence: TGCAGCGCTGAAACGGTAGCGAGGACTGAAGCTTTCTTT. Residues: CSAETVARTEAFF.

This clonotype was detected many times. The V and J genes are TRBV7-8 and TRBJ2-3, with TRBD2 matching over 11 bases. V lost 5 bases, J lost 4 bases, and 8 bases stayed unmatched. Germline V gene sequence: CDR1 SGHVS, CDR2 FQNEAQ. This CDR3 is 16 amino acids long. The CDR3 loop reads CASSPSTSGVADTQYF. In DNA form, the CDR3 reads TGTGCCAGCAGCCCGTCGACTAGCGGGGTTGCAGATACGCAGTATTTT. The full variable domain, completed using reference TRBV7-8 and TRBJ2-3, is GAGVSQSPRYKVAKRGQDVALRCDPISGHVSLFWYQQALGQGPEFLTYFQNEAQLDKSGLPSDRFFAERPEGSVSTLKIQRTQQEDSAVYLCASSPSTSGVADTQYFGPGTRLTVL.

This clonotype has ten or more counts. CDR3: CATSPTGNTGELFF. The CDR3 region has the DNA TGTGCCACCAGCCCGACAGGGAACACCGGGGAGCTGTTTTTT. V is TRBV24-1 and J is TRBJ2-2, with a tentative D call TRBD1 (6 bases). V lost 7 bases to trimming and J lost 1 base, with 9 bases between them. The V gene's germline CDR1 is KGHDR and CDR2 SFDVKD. This CDR3 has 14 amino acids.

In this sample, this clonotype turned up many times. V gene TRBV2 combines with J gene TRBJ2-7, with a possible D match to TRBD1 (5 bases). Trimming shortened V by 6 bases and J by 0 bases, and 12 bases separated the two germline ends. CDR3 length: 14 residues. The germline gives CDR1 SNHLY, CDR2 FYNNEI. The CDR3 sequence is CASRGGGASYEQYV. The CDR3 region has the DNA TGTGCCAGCAGGGGTGGTGGGGCCTCCTACGAGCAGTACGTC.

This clonotype was detected a few times. The rearrangement uses TRBV20-1 and TRBJ2-6, with 14 positions matching TRBD2. V shed 6 bases and J 0 bases; nucleotides not matched to a gene: 7. This CDR3 region has 18 residues. Germline V gives CDR1 DFQATT, CDR2 SNEGSKA (reference sequence). CDR3 region: CSASGTSGSFSGANVLTF. The CDR3 nucleotides read TGCAGTGCCTCAGGGACTAGCGGGAGTTTCTCTGGGGCCAACGTCCTGACTTTC.

The chain employs TRBV20-1 and TRBJ1-5, with a tentative D call TRBD1 (5 bases). This CDR3 spans 14 amino acids. In germline, CDR1 is DFQATT, CDR2 SNEGSKA (reference sequence). V was pared by 0 bases and J by 9 bases, with 15 bases between. Written as DNA, the CDR3 is TGCAGTGCTAGAGAGGGAGGGGTAGAGTGGCCCCAGCATTTT. Residues: CSAREGGVEWPQHF.

This chain links TRBV7-6 with TRBJ2-5; 9 bases map to TRBD2. The CDR3 consists of 17 residues. With 3 bases clipped from V and 0 bases from J, the junction kept 8 bases outside the gene matches. The germline V gene encodes CDR1 SGHVS and CDR2 FNYEAQ. CDR3 nucleotides: TGTGCCAGCAGCTTGAGTCGCGCTAGCGGGAACCAAGAGACCCAGTACTTC. It codes for CASSLSRASGNQETQYF.

This chain joins TRBV29-1 and TRBJ1-1; weak D call: TRBD1 (5 bases). The CDR3 runs to 14 residues. Trimming took 4 bases from V and 4 from J, leaving 16 bases between them. The germline V gene has CDR1 SQVTM and CDR2 ANQGSEA. CDR3 DNA: TGCAGCGTTGTCGACAGACCGGGAGGCACTGAAGCTTTCTTT. Its protein is CSVVDRPGGTEAFF.

The rearrangement uses TRBV14 and TRBJ2-3, with no clear D. The V gene lost 0 bases and the J gene lost 1 base, with 17 bases spanning the gap. This CDR3 has 18 amino acids. Per germline, CDR1 SGHDN and CDR2 FVKESK. The chain's CDR3 is CASSQDTFGRKGTDTQYF. In DNA form, the CDR3 reads TGTGCCAGCAGCCAAGATACTTTTGGCAGAAAGGGCACAGATACGCAGTATTTT.

This clonotype was seen a handful of times. J is TRBJ2-5 and V is TRBV18; the D gene is possibly TRBD2 (5 bases). V gave up 8 bases and J gave up 1 base, with 11 bases separating them. CDR3 length: 13 amino acids. In germline, CDR1 is KGHSH, CDR2 LQKENI. The CDR3 nucleotides are TGTGCCAGCACCGCCGGGATCCAAGAGACCCAGTACTTC. Residues: CASTAGIQETQYF.